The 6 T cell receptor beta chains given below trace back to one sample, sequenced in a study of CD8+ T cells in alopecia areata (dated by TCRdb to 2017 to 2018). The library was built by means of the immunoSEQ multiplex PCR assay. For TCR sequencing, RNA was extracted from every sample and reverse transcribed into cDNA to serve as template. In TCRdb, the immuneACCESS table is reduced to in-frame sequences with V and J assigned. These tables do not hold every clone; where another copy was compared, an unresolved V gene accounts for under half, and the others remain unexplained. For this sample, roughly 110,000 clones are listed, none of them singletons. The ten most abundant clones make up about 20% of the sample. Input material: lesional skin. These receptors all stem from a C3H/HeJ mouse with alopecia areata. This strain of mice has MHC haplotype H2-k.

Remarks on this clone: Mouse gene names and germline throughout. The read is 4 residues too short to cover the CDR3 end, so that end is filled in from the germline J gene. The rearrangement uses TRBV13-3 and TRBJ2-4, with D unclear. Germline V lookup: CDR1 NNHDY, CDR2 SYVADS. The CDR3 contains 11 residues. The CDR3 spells CASSNQNTLYF. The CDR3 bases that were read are TGTGCCAGCAGTAACCAGAAC.

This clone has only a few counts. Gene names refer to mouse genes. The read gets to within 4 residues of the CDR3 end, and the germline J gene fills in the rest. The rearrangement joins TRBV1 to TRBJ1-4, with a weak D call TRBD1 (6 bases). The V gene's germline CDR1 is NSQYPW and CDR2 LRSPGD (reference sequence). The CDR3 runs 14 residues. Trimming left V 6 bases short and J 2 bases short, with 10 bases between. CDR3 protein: CTCRNRASNERLFF. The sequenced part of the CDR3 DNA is TGCACCTGCAGGAACAGGGCGTCCAACGAA.

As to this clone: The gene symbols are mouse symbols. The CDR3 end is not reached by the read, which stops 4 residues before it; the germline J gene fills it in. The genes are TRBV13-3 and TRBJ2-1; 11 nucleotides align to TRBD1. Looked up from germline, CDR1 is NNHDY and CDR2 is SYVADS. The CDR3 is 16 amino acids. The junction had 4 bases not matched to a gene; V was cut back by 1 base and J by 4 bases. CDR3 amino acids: CASSDPGTGGYAEQFF. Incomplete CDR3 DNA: TGTGCCAGCAGTGATCCCGGGACAGGGGGATATGCT.

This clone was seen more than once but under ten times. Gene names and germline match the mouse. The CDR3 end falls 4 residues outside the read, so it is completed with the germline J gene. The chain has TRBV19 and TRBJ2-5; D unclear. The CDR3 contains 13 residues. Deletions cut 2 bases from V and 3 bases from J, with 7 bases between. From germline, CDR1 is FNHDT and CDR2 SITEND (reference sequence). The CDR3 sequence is CASSMMGQDTQYF. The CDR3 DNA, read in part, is TGTGCCAGCAGTATGATGGGTCAAGAC.

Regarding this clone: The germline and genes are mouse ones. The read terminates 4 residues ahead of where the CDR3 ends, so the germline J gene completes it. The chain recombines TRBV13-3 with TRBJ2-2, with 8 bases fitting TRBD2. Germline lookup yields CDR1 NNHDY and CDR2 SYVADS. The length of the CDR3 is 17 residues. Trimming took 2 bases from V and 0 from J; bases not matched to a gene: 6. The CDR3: CASSEVTGAANTGQLYF. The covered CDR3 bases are TGTGCCAGCAGTGAGGTGACTGGGGCAGCAAACACCGGG.

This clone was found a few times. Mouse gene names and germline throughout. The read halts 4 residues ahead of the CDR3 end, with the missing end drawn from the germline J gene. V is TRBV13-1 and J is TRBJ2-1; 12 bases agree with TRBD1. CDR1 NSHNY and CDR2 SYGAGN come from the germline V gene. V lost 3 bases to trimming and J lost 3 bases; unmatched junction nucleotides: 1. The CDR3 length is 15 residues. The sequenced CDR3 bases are TGTGCCAGCAGTGGGGACAGGGGGCGCTATGCT. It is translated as CASSGDRGRYA. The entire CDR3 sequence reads CASSGDRGRYAEQFF.